These 14 T cell receptor beta chains came from one sample sequenced in a study of cytomegalovirus exposure and HLA in healthy donors. PCR used 60 Vbeta primers and 13 Jbeta primers. This table comes from immunoSEQ multiplex PCR, and its TCRdb copy is limited to in-frame clones, with some not included. The table lists 150,000 to 200,000 clones, 75% to 90% of them singletons, with more than 0.9% in the top ten. The sample comprised PBMCs. The receptors stem from a girl under 10 years old in good health and CMV-seropositive.

This chain connects TRBV4-1 to TRBJ2-1, with 14 positions matching TRBD2. CDR3 length: 17 residues. V lost 4 bases, J lost 10 bases, and 12 bases stayed unmatched. Germline CDR1 reads MGHRA; CDR2 reads YSYEKL. CDR3 bases: TGCGCCAGCAGCCGACTAGCGGGAGGGCCCCATAATGGGGAGCAGTTCTTC. As protein: CASSRLAGGPHNGEQFF.

The chain combines TRBV27 with TRBJ2-1, with D possibly matching TRBD1 (5 bases). Germline-derived CDR1 and CDR2 are MNHEY and SMNVEV (reference sequence). Trimming took off 3 bases at V and 8 bases at J, with 11 bases between the two ends. The CDR3 has 13 amino acids. CDR3 nucleotide sequence: TGTGCCAGCAGTTTGGATAGGGGCGATGAGCAGTTCTTC. Translated, it gives CASSLDRGDEQFF.

This chain uses TRBV30 with TRBJ2-6; TRBD1 agrees at 9 bases. The CDR3 runs to 19 residues. Trimming at V came to 1 base and at J to 1 base, leaving 11 bases not matched to a gene. Germline CDR1 GTSNPN, CDR2 SVGIG (reference sequence). CDR3 region: CAWSEDSGQGHSGANVLTF. The DNA of the CDR3 is TGTGCCTGGAGTGAAGACTCGGGACAGGGTCATTCTGGGGCCAACGTCCTGACTTTC.

V gene TRBV4-1 combines with J gene TRBJ2-5; a possible D gene is TRBD2 (5 bases). The germline V gene has CDR1 MGHRA and CDR2 YSYEKL. V was pared by 0 bases and J by 5 bases, with 13 bases between. The CDR3 has 15 amino acids. DNA of the CDR3: TGCGCCAGCAGCCAAGATGCACGGGATCGTGAGACCCAGTACTTC. Its translation: CASSQDARDRETQYF.

This chain uses TRBV25-1 with TRBJ2-3; TRBD1 matches 7 bases. Per the germline V gene, CDR1 is MGHDK and CDR2 is SYGVNS. The length of the CDR3 is 14 residues. Trimming at V came to 2 bases and at J to 1 base, leaving 0 bases not matched to a gene. CDR3 nucleotides: TGTGCCAGCAGTGAACAGGGGGGCACAGATACGCAGTATTTT. This translates into CASSEQGGTDTQYF.

The J gene is TRBJ2-7, the V gene TRBV10-1; 10 bases match TRBD1. The germline V gene has CDR1 WNHNN and CDR2 SYGVQD (reference sequence). The CDR3 is 14 amino acids. The junction had 8 bases not matched to a gene; V was cut back by 6 bases and J by 6 bases. The CDR3 loop reads CASRGQGRDLEQYF. CDR3 coding DNA: TGCGCCAGCAGGGGACAGGGGCGGGATCTCGAGCAGTACTTC.

This chain connects TRBV4-1 to TRBJ2-1, with TRBD2 identical over 8 bases. CDR1 and CDR2 from the germline V gene are MGHRA and YSYEKL. V dropped 1 base and J dropped 4; count of bases not matched to a gene: 3. The length of the CDR3 is 15 residues. In DNA form, the CDR3 reads TGCGCCAGCAGCCAAGTGAGCGGGAGATACAATGAGCAGTTCTTC. As protein: CASSQVSGRYNEQFF.

This chain joins TRBV6-5 and TRBJ2-5; 8 bases are a match to TRBD2. The tail of the sequence fits TRBJ2-7 better, so the J call may be wrong. Germline assignment: CDR1 MNHEY and CDR2 SVGAGI. This CDR3 region has 15 residues. CDR3 sequence: CASSYGSGGSYEQYF. The CDR3, as DNA: TGTGCCAGCAGTTACGGCAGCGGGGGCTCCTACGAGCAGTACTTC.

This clone appeared a single time. The chain uses TRBV30 and TRBJ2-1; TRBD1 agrees at 7 bases. V shed 5 bases, J shed 7 bases, and the junction held 11 bases outside the gene matches. Germline lookup yields CDR1 GTSNPN and CDR2 SVGIG (reference sequence). This CDR3 comprises 14 residues. CDR3 sequence: CAWLNRGVRNEQFF. In DNA, the CDR3 is TGTGCCTGGCTGAACAGGGGTGTGAGGAATGAGCAGTTCTTC.

In the case of this clone: Other DNA sequences in this specimen translate into the identical CDR3. The chain combines TRBV5-1 with TRBJ2-5, with 11 bases fitting TRBD2. Trimming cost V 4 bases and J 2 bases; bases outside gene matches: 4. The CDR3 loop spans 15 amino acids. The germline V gene has CDR1 SGHRS and CDR2 YFSETQ. CDR3 sequence reads: CASSPGTSGQETQYF. The CDR3 nucleotides are TGCGCCAGCAGCCCCGGGACTAGCGGTCAAGAGACCCAGTACTTC. Full variable domain (remainder filled in from reference TRBV5-1 and TRBJ2-5): KAGVTQTPRYLIKTRGQQVTLSCSPISGHRSVSWYQQTPGQGLQFLFEYFSETQRNKGNFPGRFSGRQFSNSRSEMNVSTLELGDSALYLCASSPGTSGQETQYFGPGTRLLVL.

The gene calls are TRBV2 and TRBJ2-1; D might be TRBD1 (6 bases). Germline CDR1 reads SNHLY; CDR2 reads FYNNEI. CDR3 length equals 14 residues. V lost 3 bases to trimming and J lost 3 bases, with 9 bases between them. The DNA of the CDR3 is TGTGCCAGCAGTGATGGGGGCTACTACAATGAGCAGTTCTTC. It encodes CASSDGGYYNEQFF.

The chain employs TRBV28 and TRBJ2-7, with 15 positions matching TRBD2. With V trimmed by 6 bases and J by 0 bases, 3 bases remained unmatched. The germline CDR1 and CDR2 sequences are MDHEN and SYDVKM. The CDR3 consists of 16 residues. CDR3 residues: CASSWTSGRASYEQYF. CDR3 in DNA: TGTGCCAGCAGCTGGACTAGCGGGAGGGCCTCCTACGAGCAGTACTTC.

The V call is TRBV29-1, the J call TRBJ2-3; 10 nucleotides align to TRBD2. Germline CDR1 and CDR2: SQVTM and ANQGSEA. CDR3 length equals 13 residues. Trimming at V came to 5 bases and at J to 5 bases, leaving 4 bases not matched to a gene. Here the CDR3 DNA reads TGCAGCGTTTTACTAGCGGGAAAAGATACGCAGTATTTT. Its translation: CSVLLAGKDTQYF.

The chain recombines TRBV10-1 with TRBJ2-2; 9 nucleotides agree with TRBD2. Germline V gives CDR1 WNHNN, CDR2 SYGVQD (reference sequence). The CDR3 consists of 16 residues. J gave up 7 bases and V 1 base, and 7 bases lay outside the gene matches. The CDR3: CASSELGLAGRGELFF. The CDR3 region has the DNA TGCGCCAGCAGTGAGTTGGGCCTAGCGGGACGCGGGGAGCTGTTTTTT.